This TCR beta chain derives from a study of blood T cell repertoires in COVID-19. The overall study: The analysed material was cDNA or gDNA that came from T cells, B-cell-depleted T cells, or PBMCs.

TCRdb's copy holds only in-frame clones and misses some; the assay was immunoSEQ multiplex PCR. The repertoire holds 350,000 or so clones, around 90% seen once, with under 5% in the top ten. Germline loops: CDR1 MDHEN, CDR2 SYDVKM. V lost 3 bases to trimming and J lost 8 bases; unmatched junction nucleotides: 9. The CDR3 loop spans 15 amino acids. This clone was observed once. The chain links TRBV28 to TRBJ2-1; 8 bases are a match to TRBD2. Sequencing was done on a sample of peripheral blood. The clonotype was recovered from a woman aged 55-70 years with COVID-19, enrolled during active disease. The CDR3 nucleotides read TGTGCCAGCAGTTTCCCCCGGGGGGGCCGCCATGAGCAGTTCTTC. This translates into CASSFPRGGRHEQFF. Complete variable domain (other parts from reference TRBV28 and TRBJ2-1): DVKVTQSSRYLVKRTGEKVFLECVQDMDHENMFWYRQDPGLGLRLIYFSYDVKMKEKGDIPEGYSVSREKKERFSLILESASTNQTSMYLCASSFPRGGRHEQFFGPGTRLTVL.